The 8 T cell receptor beta chains presented below share a single source sample, sequenced in a study of cytomegalovirus exposure and HLA in healthy donors. 60 Vbeta and 13 Jbeta primers were used in PCR. Some clones are missing from TCRdb's copy, which holds only in-frame ones; the method was immunoSEQ multiplex PCR. The data show around 99,000 clones, 55% to 75% seen once. What was sequenced was PBMCs. The receptors stem from a woman in her seventies in good health and CMV-seropositive.

The sample holds a few counts of this clone. The rearrangement uses TRBV30 and TRBJ1-1, with 7 bases matching TRBD1. Losses at the gene ends were 2 bases for V and 5 bases for J; bases not matched to a gene: 8. The CDR3 length is 14 residues. Germline lookup yields CDR1 GTSNPN and CDR2 SVGIG (reference sequence). CDR3 protein: CAWSKGRGWTEAFF. CDR3 nucleotide sequence: TGTGCCTGGAGTAAAGGCAGGGGGTGGACTGAAGCTTTCTTT. Drawing the rest from reference TRBV30 and TRBJ1-1, the complete variable domain is SQTIHQWPATLVQPVGSPLSLECTVEGTSNPNLYWYRQAAGRGLQLLFYSVGIGQISSEVPQNLSASRPQDRQFILSSKKLLLSDSGFYLCAWSKGRGWTEAFFGQGTRLTVV.

The chain links TRBV7-8 to TRBJ2-3; TRBD2 matches 13 bases. The CDR3 has 16 residues. Germline lookup yields CDR1 SGHVS and CDR2 FQNEAQ. V lost 4 bases and J lost 1; bases outside the gene matches: 2. CDR3 loop: CASSSTSGGRTDTQYF. The CDR3 DNA sequence: TGTGCCAGCAGCTCGACTAGCGGGGGGCGCACAGATACGCAGTATTTT.

The chain links TRBV12-5 to TRBJ2-1; D not resolved. The germline V gene has CDR1 LGHNT and CDR2 FRNRAP. The V gene lost 1 base and the J gene lost 2 bases, with 9 bases spanning the gap. The CDR3 consists of 15 residues. This CDR3 reads CASGLAVSTYNEQFF. The CDR3, as DNA: TGTGCTAGTGGTTTGGCGGTAAGCACCTACAATGAGCAGTTCTTC.

This clone has only one observation. The CDR3 nucleotides are TGTGCCAGCAGCCTGGGGACTAGCGGGGTCCGCACCGGGGAGCTGTTTTTT. Amino acid sequence: CASSLGTSGVRTGELFF. The chain has TRBV7-8 and TRBJ2-2, with 13 positions matching TRBD2. The junction had 7 bases not matched to a gene; V was cut back by 5 bases and J by 4 bases. The CDR3 totals 17 residues. Germline V gene lookup returns CDR1 SGHVS and CDR2 FQNEAQ.

The CDR3 DNA reads as TGCAGCGCGGGGGGTCAGGACCAAGCTTTCTTT. It codes for CSAGGQDQAFF. The chain uses TRBV29-1 and TRBJ1-1, with D perhaps TRBD1 (5 bases). V lost 7 bases and J 9 bases, leaving 15 bases between the germline ends. CDR1 is SQVTM and CDR2 is ANQGSEA in the germline V gene. The CDR3 covers 11 residues.

With regard to this clone: Germline is not matched at one junction end, which may reflect a read error. The genes are TRBV2 and TRBJ2-7; 9 nucleotides match TRBD1. The CDR3 is 13 residues long. CDR1 is SNHLY, CDR2 FYNNEI, per germline. This chain's CDR3 is CASTEQGADEQYF. CDR3 in DNA: TGTGCCAGCACTGAACAGGGGGCGGACGAGCAGTACTTC.

The rearrangement links TRBV5-6 to TRBJ2-5; D not resolved. This CDR3 has 11 residues. Looked up from germline, CDR1 is SGHDT and CDR2 is YYEEEE. Trimming left V 4 bases short and J 2 bases short, with 3 bases between. CDR3 sequence: CASSHQETQYF. CDR3 coding DNA: TGTGCCAGCAGCCATCAAGAGACCCAGTACTTC.

V gene TRBV7-9 combines with J gene TRBJ2-7, with 7 positions matching TRBD1. J lost 0 bases, V lost 0 bases, and 2 bases had no gene match. The CDR3 has 15 amino acids. Germline V gene sequence: CDR1 SEHNR, CDR2 FQNEAQ (reference sequence). This chain's CDR3 is CASSLAGQVSYEQYF. For the CDR3, the DNA is TGTGCCAGCAGCTTAGCAGGACAGGTCTCCTACGAGCAGTACTTC.